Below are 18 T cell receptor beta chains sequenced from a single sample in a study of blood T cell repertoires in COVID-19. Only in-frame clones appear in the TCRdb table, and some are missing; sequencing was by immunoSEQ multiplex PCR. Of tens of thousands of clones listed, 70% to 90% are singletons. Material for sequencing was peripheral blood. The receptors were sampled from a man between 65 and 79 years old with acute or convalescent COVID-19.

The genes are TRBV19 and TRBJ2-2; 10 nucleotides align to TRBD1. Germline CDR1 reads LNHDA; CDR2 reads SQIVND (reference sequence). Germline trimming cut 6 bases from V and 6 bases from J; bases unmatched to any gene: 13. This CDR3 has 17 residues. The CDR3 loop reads CASRTNPGQGRAGELFF. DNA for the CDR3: TGTGCCAGTAGAACAAACCCGGGACAGGGGAGGGCCGGGGAGCTGTTTTTT.

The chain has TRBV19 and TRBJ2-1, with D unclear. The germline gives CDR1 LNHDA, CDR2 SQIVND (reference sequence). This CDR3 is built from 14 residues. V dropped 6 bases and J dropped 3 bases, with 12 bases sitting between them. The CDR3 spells CASRKQSIYNEQFF. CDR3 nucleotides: TGTGCCAGTAGGAAGCAATCGATCTACAATGAGCAGTTCTTC.

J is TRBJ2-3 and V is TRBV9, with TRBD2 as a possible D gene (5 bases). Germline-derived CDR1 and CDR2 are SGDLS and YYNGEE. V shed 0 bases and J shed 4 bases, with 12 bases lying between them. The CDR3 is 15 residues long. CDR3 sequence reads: CASSVGPSQADTQYF. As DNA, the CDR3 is TGTGCCAGCAGCGTAGGTCCTAGCCAGGCAGATACGCAGTATTTT.

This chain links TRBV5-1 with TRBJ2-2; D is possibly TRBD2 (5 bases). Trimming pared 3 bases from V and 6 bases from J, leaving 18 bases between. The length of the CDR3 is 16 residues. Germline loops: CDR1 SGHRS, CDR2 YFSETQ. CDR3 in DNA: TGCGCCAGCAGCTCGGACGTACCGGCGGGCTCCGGGGAGCTGTTTTTT. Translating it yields CASSSDVPAGSGELFF.

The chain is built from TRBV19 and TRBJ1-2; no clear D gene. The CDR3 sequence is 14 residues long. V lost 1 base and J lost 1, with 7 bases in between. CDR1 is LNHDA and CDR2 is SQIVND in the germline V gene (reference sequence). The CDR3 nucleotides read TGTGCCAGTAGTATAGTGGCAGATAACTATGGCTACACCTTC. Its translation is CASSIVADNYGYTF.

The CDR3 loop reads CASSYRSDQPQHF. The CDR3 DNA follows: TGTGCCAGCAGCTACAGGTCTGATCAGCCCCAGCATTTT. The chain recombines TRBV12-3 or TRBV12-4 with TRBJ1-5; maybe TRBD1 (5 bases). The CDR3 contains 13 residues. V was pared by 6 bases and J by 5 bases, with 11 bases between.

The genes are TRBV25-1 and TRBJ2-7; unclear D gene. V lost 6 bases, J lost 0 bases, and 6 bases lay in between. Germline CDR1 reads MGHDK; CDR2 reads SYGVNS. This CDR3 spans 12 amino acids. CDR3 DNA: TGTGCCAGCAGGCAGGACTCCTACGAGCAGTACTTC. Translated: CASRQDSYEQYF.

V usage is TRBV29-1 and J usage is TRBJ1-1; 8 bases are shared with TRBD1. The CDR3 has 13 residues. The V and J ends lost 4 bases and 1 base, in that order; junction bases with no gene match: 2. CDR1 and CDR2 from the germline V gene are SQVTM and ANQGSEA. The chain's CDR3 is CSVGQGSNTEAFF. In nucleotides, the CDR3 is TGCAGCGTTGGACAGGGGTCGAACACTGAAGCTTTCTTT.

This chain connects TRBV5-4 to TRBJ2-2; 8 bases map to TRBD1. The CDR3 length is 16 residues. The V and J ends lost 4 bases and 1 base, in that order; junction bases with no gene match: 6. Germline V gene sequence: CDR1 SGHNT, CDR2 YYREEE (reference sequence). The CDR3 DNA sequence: TGTGCCAGCAGCGGCACGACAGGGGTGAACACCGGGGAGCTGTTTTTT. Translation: CASSGTTGVNTGELFF.

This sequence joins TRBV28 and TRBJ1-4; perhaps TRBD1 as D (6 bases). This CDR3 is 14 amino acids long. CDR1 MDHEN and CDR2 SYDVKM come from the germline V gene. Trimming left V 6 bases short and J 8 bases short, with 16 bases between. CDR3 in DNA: TGTGCCAGCAGCCAGACAGGTCGGGGAGAAAAACTGTTTTTT. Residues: CASSQTGRGEKLFF.

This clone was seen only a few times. In nucleotides, the CDR3 is TGTGCCAGCAGCTTAGGAGGCGGCCCCGTCAATCAGCCCCAGCATTTT. Encoded protein: CASSLGGGPVNQPQHF. The rearrangement uses TRBV7-9 and TRBJ1-5; the D is unclear. There are 16 residues in the CDR3. The V and J ends lost 1 base and 3 bases respectively, with 13 bases between them. Germline lookup yields CDR1 SEHNR and CDR2 FQNEAQ (reference sequence).

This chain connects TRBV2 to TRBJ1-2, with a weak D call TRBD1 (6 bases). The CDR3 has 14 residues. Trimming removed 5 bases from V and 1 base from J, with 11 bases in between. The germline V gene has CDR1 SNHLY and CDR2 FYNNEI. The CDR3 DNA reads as TGTGCCAGCAGTTTGGACAGAATTAACTATGGCTACACCTTC. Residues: CASSLDRINYGYTF. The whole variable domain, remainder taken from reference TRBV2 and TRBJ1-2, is EPEVTQTPSHQVTQMGQEVILRCVPISNHLYFYWYRQILGQKVEFLVSFYNNEISEKSEIFDDQFSVERPDGSNFTLKIRSTKLEDSAMYFCASSLDRINYGYTFGSGTRLTVV.

CDR3 sequence: CASSYLPTGSYEQYF. For the CDR3, the DNA is TGTGCCAGCAGTTATCTCCCGACGGGCTCCTACGAGCAGTACTTC. The chain is built from TRBV6-5 and TRBJ2-7; D is ambiguous. The ends were cut back, 3 bases at V and 0 bases at J, with 12 bases in the middle. The CDR3 has 15 residues. Germline CDR1 reads MNHEY; CDR2 reads SVGAGI.

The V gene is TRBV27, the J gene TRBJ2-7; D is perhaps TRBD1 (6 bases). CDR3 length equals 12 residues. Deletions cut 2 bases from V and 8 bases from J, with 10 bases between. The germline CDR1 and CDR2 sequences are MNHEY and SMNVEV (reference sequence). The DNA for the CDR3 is TGTGCCAGCAGTTTAACAGGGACAAAGCAGTACTTC. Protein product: CASSLTGTKQYF.

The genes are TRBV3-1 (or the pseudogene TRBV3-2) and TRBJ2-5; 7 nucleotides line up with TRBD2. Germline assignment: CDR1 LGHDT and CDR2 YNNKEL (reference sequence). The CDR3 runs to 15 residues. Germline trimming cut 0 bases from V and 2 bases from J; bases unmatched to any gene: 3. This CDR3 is CASSQDFGGQETQYF. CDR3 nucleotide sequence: TGTGCCAGCAGCCAAGATTTCGGGGGGCAAGAGACCCAGTACTTC.

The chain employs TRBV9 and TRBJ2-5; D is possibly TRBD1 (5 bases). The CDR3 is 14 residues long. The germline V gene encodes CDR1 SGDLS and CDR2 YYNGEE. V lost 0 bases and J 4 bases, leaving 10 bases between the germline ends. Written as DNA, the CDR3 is TGTGCCAGCAGCGTAGACCCCAGGGTAGAGACCCAGTACTTC. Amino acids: CASSVDPRVETQYF.

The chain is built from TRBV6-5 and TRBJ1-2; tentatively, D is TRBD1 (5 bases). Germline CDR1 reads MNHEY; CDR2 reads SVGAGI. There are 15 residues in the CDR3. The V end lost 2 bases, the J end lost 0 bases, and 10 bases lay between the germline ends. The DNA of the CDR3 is TGTGCCAGCAGTTACAGTTTGACAGCTAACTATGGCTACACCTTC. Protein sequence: CASSYSLTANYGYTF.

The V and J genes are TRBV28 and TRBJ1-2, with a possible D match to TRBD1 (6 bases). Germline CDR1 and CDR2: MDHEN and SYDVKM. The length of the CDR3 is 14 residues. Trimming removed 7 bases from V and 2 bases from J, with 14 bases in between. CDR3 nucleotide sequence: TGTGCCAGCACGTCTTTTCAGGGGAACTATGGCTACACCTTC. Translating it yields CASTSFQGNYGYTF.